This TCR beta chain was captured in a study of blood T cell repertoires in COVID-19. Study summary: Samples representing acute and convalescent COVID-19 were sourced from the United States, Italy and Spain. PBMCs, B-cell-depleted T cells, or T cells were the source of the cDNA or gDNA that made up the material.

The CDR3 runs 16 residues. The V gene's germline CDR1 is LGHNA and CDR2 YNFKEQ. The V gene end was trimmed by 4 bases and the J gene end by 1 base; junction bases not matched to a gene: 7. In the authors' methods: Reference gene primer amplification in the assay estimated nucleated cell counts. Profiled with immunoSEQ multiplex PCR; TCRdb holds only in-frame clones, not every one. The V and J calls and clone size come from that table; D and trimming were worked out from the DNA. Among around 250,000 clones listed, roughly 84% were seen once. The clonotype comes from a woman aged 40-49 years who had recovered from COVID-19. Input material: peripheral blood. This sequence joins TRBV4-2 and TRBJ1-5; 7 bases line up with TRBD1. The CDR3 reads CASSLSGQASNQPQHF. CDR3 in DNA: TGTGCCAGCAGCCTCTCCGGACAGGCGAGCAATCAGCCCCAGCATTTT.